The 19 T cell receptor beta chains below all came from one sample that was sequenced in a study of T cell therapy after organ transplantation. Described time point: 20-29 weeks after completion of therapy. Generated by immunoSEQ multiplex PCR, the TCRdb table keeps only in-frame clones and is missing some. The data show roughly 1,200 clones, approximately 62% seen once. Their specific antigens are unknown. The specimen comprised CD8+ T cells from blood, sampled after autologous CMV-specific T cell therapy. Every receptor here comes from a human patient who had received a solid organ transplant and had CMV disease. A subset of T cells may come from the graft donor.

The chain links TRBV27 to TRBJ2-2; the D call may be TRBD1 or TRBD2 (6 bases each). V was trimmed by 7 bases and J by 10 bases, leaving 22 bases between them. The CDR3 is made up of 15 amino acids. CDR1 is MNHEY, CDR2 SMNVEV, per germline (reference sequence). The CDR3 DNA reads as TGTGCCAGCAATGTGATGGGGGGCGTTATGGAGGAGCTGTTTTTT. Translating it yields CASNVMGGVMEELFF.

The chain carries TRBV6-6 and TRBJ1-5, with a weak D call TRBD1 (5 bases). Germline values: CDR1 MNHNY, CDR2 SVGAGI (reference sequence). Trimming stripped 7 bases from V and 7 bases from J, with 17 bases between. This CDR3 has 14 residues. The CDR3 region is CASIEVRGLQPQHF. CDR3 sequence (DNA): TGTGCCAGCATTGAGGTCCGGGGCCTACAGCCCCAGCATTTT.

This clone rates as large. The V and J genes are TRBV28 and TRBJ2-1; 7 bases line up with TRBD1. The CDR3 runs to 20 residues. The trim removed 2 bases at V and 5 bases at J, leaving 21 bases unmatched. In germline, CDR1 is MDHEN, CDR2 SYDVKM. CDR3 loop: CASSLNFPWTGVSRDNEQFF. The DNA of the CDR3 is TGTGCCAGCAGTTTAAATTTCCCTTGGACAGGAGTATCCAGGGACAATGAGCAGTTCTTC.

The V and J genes are TRBV4-2 and TRBJ1-5; D is uncertain. Germline V CDR1 and CDR2: LGHNA, YNFKEQ. The CDR3 is 15 amino acids. V was trimmed by 0 bases and J by 9 bases, leaving 15 bases between them. CDR3 loop: CASSQDYTTLLPQHF. Written as DNA, the CDR3 is TGTGCCAGCAGCCAAGATTATACCACCCTTTTGCCCCAGCATTTT.

The rearrangement joins TRBV4-1 to TRBJ1-6; 8 positions agree with TRBD1. Germline V gene sequence: CDR1 MGHRA, CDR2 YSYEKL. J gave up 7 bases and V 5 bases, and 10 bases lay outside the gene matches. The CDR3 is made up of 16 amino acids. The CDR3 DNA reads as TGCGCCAGCAGCGTCCCCGACAGGGGCGCGAATTCACCCCTCCACTTT. Its translation is CASSVPDRGANSPLHF.

This clone was counted only a few times. The V call is TRBV4-3, the J call TRBJ1-2; 7 bases agree with TRBD1. CDR3 length equals 16 residues. The germline gives CDR1 LGHNA, CDR2 YSLEER. The J segment lost 2 bases and the V segment lost 6 bases, leaving 12 bases of the junction unmatched. In nucleotides, the CDR3 is TGCGCCAGCAGGCCGGATCAGACAGGGTCAAACTATGGCTACACCTTC. It translates to CASRPDQTGSNYGYTF.

This clone rates as large (0.1 to 1%). V is TRBV5-6 and J is TRBJ1-1; D perhaps matches TRBD1 (5 bases). Germline assignment: CDR1 SGHDT and CDR2 YYEEEE. The CDR3 length is 14 residues. V shed 4 bases and J shed 5 bases, with 15 bases lying between them. CDR3 protein: CASSLPGVHTEAFF. The DNA for the CDR3 is TGTGCCAGCAGCCTCCCGGGGGTTCATACTGAAGCTTTCTTT.

The chain links TRBV7-2 to TRBJ1-1; tentative D call: TRBD1 (6 bases). Germline-derived CDR1 and CDR2 are SGHTA and FQGNSA. V was shortened by 5 bases and J by 5 bases, with 18 bases between the two germline ends. The CDR3 covers 15 residues. The CDR3 loop reads CASSSWGEGGTEAFF. The CDR3 DNA reads as TGTGCCAGCAGCAGTTGGGGAGAGGGGGGAACTGAAGCTTTCTTT. Filled out from reference TRBV7-2 and TRBJ1-1, the complete variable domain reads GAGVSQSPSNKVTEKGKDVELRCDPISGHTALYWYRQSLGQGLEFLIYFQGNSAPDKSGLPSDRFSAERTGGSVSTLTIQRTQQEDSAVYLCASSSWGEGGTEAFFGQGTRLTVV.

The J gene is TRBJ1-1, the V gene TRBV28; TRBD1 aligns across 9 bases. Germline CDR1 reads MDHEN; CDR2 reads SYDVKM. The CDR3 is made up of 19 amino acids. Trimming cost V 1 base and J 11 bases; bases outside gene matches: 23. Written as DNA, the CDR3 is TGTGCCAGCAGTTTATTTACAGGGACAGGGCAGCACCCCGAGGAGGCGGCTTTCTTT. Its translation: CASSLFTGTGQHPEEAAFF.

This clone was recorded once. The chain combines TRBV29-1 with TRBJ2-1; D gene uncertain. The CDR3 has 16 residues. The germline gives CDR1 SQVTM, CDR2 ANQGSEA. The V gene lost 2 bases and the J gene lost 3 bases, with 17 bases spanning the gap. The CDR3 loop reads CSVELEEAIYYNEQFF. The CDR3 region has the DNA TGCAGCGTTGAATTAGAAGAGGCGATATACTACAATGAGCAGTTCTTC.

The V call is TRBV11-1, the J call TRBJ1-3, with 8 nucleotides matching TRBD1. Germline-derived CDR1 and CDR2 are SGHAT and FQDESV (reference sequence). This CDR3 comprises 18 residues. V trimming: 6 bases; J trimming: 0 bases; junction bases outside the gene matches: 13. This CDR3 reads CASRGQRQGASSGNTIYF. The CDR3 DNA reads TGTGCCAGCAGGGGGCAGAGGCAGGGGGCTTCCTCTGGAAACACCATATATTTT.

The genes are TRBV13 and TRBJ2-3, with D tentatively TRBD2 (7 bases). Trimming removed 3 bases from V and 4 bases from J, with 11 bases in between. Germline V gene sequence: CDR1 PRHDT, CDR2 FYEKMQ (reference sequence). The CDR3 runs 14 residues. The CDR3 loop is CASSLGGAADTQYF. CDR3 sequence (DNA): TGTGCCAGCAGCTTGGGGGGGGCCGCAGATACGCAGTATTTT.

The J gene is TRBJ2-1, the V gene TRBV28; D is unresolved. Trimming left V 6 bases short and J 0 bases short, with 30 bases between. The germline V gene encodes CDR1 MDHEN and CDR2 SYDVKM. The CDR3 is 21 residues long. The CDR3 sequence is CASSPWPNGWGGPSSYNEQFF. The CDR3 DNA follows: TGTGCCAGCAGCCCTTGGCCGAACGGGTGGGGTGGCCCAAGCTCCTACAATGAGCAGTTCTTC.

Points on this clone: A much larger clonotype is one base distant, so this may be a read error. J is TRBJ2-2 and V is TRBV6-5, with TRBD2 matching over 9 bases. There are 16 residues in the CDR3. Germline V gene data show CDR1 as MNHEY and CDR2 as SVGAGI. V trimming: 4 bases; J trimming: 1 base; junction bases outside the gene matches: 4. The chain's CDR3 is CASSSGSGGNTGELFF. CDR3 nucleotides: TGTGCCAGCAGTTCGGGTAGCGGGGGGAACACCGGGGAGCTGTTTTTT.

The chain links TRBV27 to TRBJ2-7; 11 nucleotides agree with TRBD2. Germline CDR1 MNHEY, CDR2 SMNVEV (reference sequence). The CDR3 loop spans 17 amino acids. After removal of 4 bases from V and 0 bases from J, the junction contained 8 bases not matched to a gene. The DNA of the CDR3 is TGTGCCAGCAGTTCGCCCTCGACTAGCGGGGTCTCCTACGAGCAGTACTTC. Its translation: CASSSPSTSGVSYEQYF.

The chain recombines TRBV7-3 with TRBJ2-3; tentative D call: TRBD2 (6 bases). Trimming left V 5 bases short and J 13 bases short, with 19 bases between. Germline V CDR1 and CDR2: SGHTA, FQGTGA. The CDR3 is 13 residues long. The CDR3 protein is CASSAELAAQKYF. The CDR3 DNA reads as TGTGCCAGCAGCGCCGAACTAGCAGCACAGAAGTATTTT. Drawing the rest from reference TRBV7-3 and TRBJ2-3, the complete variable domain is GAGVSQTPSNKVTEKGKYVELRCDPISGHTALYWYRQSLGQGPEFLIYFQGTGAADDSGLPNDRFFAVRPEGSVSTLKIQRTERGDSAVYLCASSAELAAQKYFGPGTRLTVL.

Judged by abundance, this clone is large. The J gene is TRBJ1-5, the V gene TRBV6-5; D ambiguous. The CDR3 consists of 13 residues. Germline V CDR1 and CDR2: MNHEY, SVGAGI. The germline V and J ends were trimmed by 0 bases and 4 bases, with 4 bases remaining between them. The CDR3 DNA follows: TGTGCCAGCAGTTACTCGAATAATCAGCCCCAGCATTTT. Protein: CASSYSNNQPQHF.

CDR3 amino acids: CASSRAGVDLGYTF. CDR3 DNA sequence: TGTGCCAGCAGCCGAGCAGGGGTCGATCTAGGCTACACCTTC. This sequence joins TRBV28 and TRBJ1-2; possibly TRBD1 for D (6 bases). The CDR3 length is 14 residues. With 6 bases removed from V and 8 bases from J, the gap between germline ends came to 19 bases. CDR1 MDHEN and CDR2 SYDVKM come from the germline V gene.

In its sample, this clone ranks as large. The chain links TRBV11-3 to TRBJ1-3; D is ambiguous. This CDR3 comprises 14 residues. Trimming left V 4 bases short and J 1 base short, with 8 bases between. Germline CDR1 is SGHNT and CDR2 is YENEEA. The CDR3 is CASSSHNSGNTIYF. The DNA for the CDR3 is TGTGCCAGCAGCTCTCACAATTCTGGAAACACCATATATTTT. Complete variable domain (other parts from reference TRBV11-3 and TRBJ1-3): EAGVVQSPRYKIIEKKQPVAFWCNPISGHNTLYWYLQNLGQGPELLIRYENEEAVDDSQLPKDRFSAERLKGVDSTLKIQPAELGDSAVYLCASSSHNSGNTIYFGEGSWLTVV.